This section outlines one T cell receptor (beta chain) sequence together with its context. This entry belongs to a study of blood T cell repertoires in COVID-19. In the study overall: Samples of COVID-19 (acute and convalescent) were obtained from the United States, Italy and Spain. PBMCs, B-cell-depleted T cells, or T cells were the source of the cDNA or gDNA that made up the material.

As handled by the study authors: The assay estimated nucleated cells by amplifying reference gene primers. The protocol was immunoSEQ multiplex PCR, while the TCRdb copy is restricted to in-frame clones and leaves out a portion. The V and J calls and clone size are taken from that table; D and trimming were inferred from the DNA. The repertoire consists of 200,000 to 250,000 clones, with more than 70% occurring once and the leading ten covering 3.6%. Per the germline V gene, CDR1 is LNHDA and CDR2 is SQIVND (reference sequence). J gave up 2 bases and V 5 bases, and 2 bases lay outside the gene matches. CDR3 size: 14 residues.

This clonotype originated in a woman of 80 years or more with acute or convalescent COVID-19. Sequenced: peripheral blood. The rearrangement links TRBV19 to TRBJ1-2; 10 bases line up with TRBD1. Here the CDR3 reads CASSETGGNYGYTF. The CDR3 DNA reads as TGTGCCAGTAGTGAGACAGGGGGCAACTATGGCTACACCTTC.